This paragraph reports one T cell receptor beta chain. The antigen remains unidentified. In germline, CDR1 is SGHTS, CDR2 YDEGEE. V shed 3 bases and J shed 0 bases, with 10 bases lying between them. The CDR3 consists of 15 residues. Measured with immunoSEQ multiplex PCR; TCRdb has only the in-frame clones, and not every one. The table records tens of thousands of clones, 81% of them present only once. These data come from a study of OX40 agonist ivuxolimab in advanced cancers. Study information: Dose-escalation patients had hepatocellular carcinoma, melanoma, renal cell or head and neck cancer.

Notes on the study in general: At doses 0.1 to 3.0 mg/kg, CD4+ and CD8+ clones expanded. Partly responding patients at 0.1-3.0 mg/kg showed some of the smallest clonal expansion. Expanded clones belonging to CD8+ T cells outnumbered, on average, those of CD4+.

The specimen comprised CD4+ or CD8+ T cells sorted from blood, sampled in a trial of the OX40 agonist ivuxolimab. The receptor comes from an adult with an advanced solid tumor such as melanoma, head and neck, liver or kidney cancer. J is TRBJ1-3 and V is TRBV5-8; no firm D call. The CDR3 DNA reads TGTGCCAGCAGCTCTGGACCAGGCTCTGGAAACACCATATATTTT. Translating gives CASSSGPGSGNTIYF.